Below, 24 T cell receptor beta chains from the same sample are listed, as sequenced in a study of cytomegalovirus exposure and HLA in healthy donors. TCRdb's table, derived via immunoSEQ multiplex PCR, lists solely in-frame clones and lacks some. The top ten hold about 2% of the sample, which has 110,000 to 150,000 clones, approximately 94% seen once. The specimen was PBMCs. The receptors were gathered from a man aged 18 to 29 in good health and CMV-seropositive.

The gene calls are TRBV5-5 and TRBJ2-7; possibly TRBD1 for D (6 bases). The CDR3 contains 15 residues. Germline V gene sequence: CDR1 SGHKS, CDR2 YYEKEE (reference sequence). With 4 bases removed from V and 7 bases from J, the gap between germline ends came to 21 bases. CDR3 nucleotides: TGTGCCAGCAGCCCCCTACGGGACACCGGCGCAGAGCAGTACTTC. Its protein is CASSPLRDTGAEQYF.

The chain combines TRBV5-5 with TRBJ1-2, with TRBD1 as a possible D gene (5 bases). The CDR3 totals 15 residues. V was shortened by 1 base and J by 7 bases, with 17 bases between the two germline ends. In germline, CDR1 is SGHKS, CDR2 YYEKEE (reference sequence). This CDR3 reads CASSLLRTGGSGYTF. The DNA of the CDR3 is TGTGCCAGCAGCTTGTTGAGGACGGGGGGTAGTGGCTACACCTTC. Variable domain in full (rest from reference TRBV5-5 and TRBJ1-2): DAGVTQSPTHLIKTRGQQVTLRCSPISGHKSVSWYQQVLGQGPQFIFQYYEKEERGRGNFPDRFSARQFPNYSSELNVNALLLGDSALYLCASSLLRTGGSGYTFGSGTRLTVV.

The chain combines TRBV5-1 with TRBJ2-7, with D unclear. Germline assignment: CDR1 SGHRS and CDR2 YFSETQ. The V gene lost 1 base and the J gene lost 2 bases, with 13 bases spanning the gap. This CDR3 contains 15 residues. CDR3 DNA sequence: TGCGCCAGCAGCTTGACGGATCGAGGCACCTACGAGCAGTACTTC. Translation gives CASSLTDRGTYEQYF.

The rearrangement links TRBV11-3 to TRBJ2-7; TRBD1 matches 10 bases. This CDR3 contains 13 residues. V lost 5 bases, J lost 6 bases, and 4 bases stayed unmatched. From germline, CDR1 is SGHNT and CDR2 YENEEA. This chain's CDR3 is CASSPGQGSEQYF. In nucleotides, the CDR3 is TGTGCCAGCAGCCCGGGACAGGGGTCCGAGCAGTACTTC.

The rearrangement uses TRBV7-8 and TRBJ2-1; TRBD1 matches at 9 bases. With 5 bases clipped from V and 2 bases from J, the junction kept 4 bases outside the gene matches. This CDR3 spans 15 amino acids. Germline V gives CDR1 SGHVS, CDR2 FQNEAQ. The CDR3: CASSLRTGAYNEQFF. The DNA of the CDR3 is TGTGCCAGCAGCCTCCGGACAGGGGCCTACAATGAGCAGTTCTTC.

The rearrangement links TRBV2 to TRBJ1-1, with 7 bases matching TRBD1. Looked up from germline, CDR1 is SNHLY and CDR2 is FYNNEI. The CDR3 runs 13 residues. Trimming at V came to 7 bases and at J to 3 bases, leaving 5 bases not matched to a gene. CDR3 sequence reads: CASTIDRDTEAFF. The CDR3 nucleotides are TGTGCCAGCACCATTGACAGGGACACTGAAGCTTTCTTT.

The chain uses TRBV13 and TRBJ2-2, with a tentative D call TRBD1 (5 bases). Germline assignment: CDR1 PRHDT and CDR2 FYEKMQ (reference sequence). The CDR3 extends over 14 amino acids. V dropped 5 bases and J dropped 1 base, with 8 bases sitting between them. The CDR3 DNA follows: TGTGCCAGCAGCCCCGGACAGAACACCGGGGAGCTGTTTTTT. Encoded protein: CASSPGQNTGELFF. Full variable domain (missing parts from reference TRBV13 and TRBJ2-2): AAGVIQSPRHLIKEKRETATLKCYPIPRHDTVYWYQQGPGQDPQFLISFYEKMQSDKGSIPDRFSAQQFSDYHSELNMSSLELGDSALYFCASSPGQNTGELFFGEGSRLTVL.

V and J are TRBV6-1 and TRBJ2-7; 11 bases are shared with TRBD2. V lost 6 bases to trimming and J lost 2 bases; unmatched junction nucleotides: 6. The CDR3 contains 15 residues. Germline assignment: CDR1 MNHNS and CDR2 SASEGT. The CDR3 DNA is TGTGCCAGCAGGCACGCGGGACTAGCGGCCTACGAGCAGTACTTC. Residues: CASRHAGLAAYEQYF.

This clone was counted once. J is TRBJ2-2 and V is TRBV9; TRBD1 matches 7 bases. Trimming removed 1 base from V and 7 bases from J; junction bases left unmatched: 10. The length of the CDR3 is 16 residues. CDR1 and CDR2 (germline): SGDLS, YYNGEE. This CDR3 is CASSVTPDRAGGELFF. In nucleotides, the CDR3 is TGTGCCAGCAGCGTAACCCCCGACAGGGCTGGCGGGGAGCTGTTTTTT.

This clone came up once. The CDR3 DNA reads as TGTGCCAGCAGTTACACGGCAGGGGGTAACTATGGCTACACCTTC. Its translation is CASSYTAGGNYGYTF. The V and J genes are TRBV6-5 and TRBJ1-2; the match to TRBD1 covers 7 bases. Germline V gene data show CDR1 as MNHEY and CDR2 as SVGAGI. Trimming cost V 2 bases and J 1 base; bases outside gene matches: 4. The CDR3 covers 15 residues.

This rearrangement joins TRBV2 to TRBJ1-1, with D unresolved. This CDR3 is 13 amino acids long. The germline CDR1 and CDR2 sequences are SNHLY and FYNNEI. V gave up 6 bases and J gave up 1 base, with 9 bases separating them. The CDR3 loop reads CASSDNENTEAFF. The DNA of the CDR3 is TGTGCCAGCAGCGACAATGAGAACACTGAAGCTTTCTTT.

CDR3 sequence: CASSITSGSYNEQFF. The CDR3 nucleotides are TGCGCCAGCAGCATTACTAGCGGGAGCTACAATGAGCAGTTCTTC. The chain recombines TRBV5-1 with TRBJ2-1, with 11 bases matching TRBD2. V dropped 4 bases and J dropped 3; count of bases not matched to a gene: 3. The CDR3 has 15 amino acids. The germline V gene encodes CDR1 SGHRS and CDR2 YFSETQ.

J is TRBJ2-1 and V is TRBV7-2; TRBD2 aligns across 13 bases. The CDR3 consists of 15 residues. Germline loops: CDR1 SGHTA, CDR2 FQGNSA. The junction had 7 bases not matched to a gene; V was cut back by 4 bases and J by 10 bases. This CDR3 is CASSYRTSGSMEQFF. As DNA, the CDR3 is TGTGCCAGCAGCTACCGGACTAGCGGGAGTATGGAGCAGTTCTTC.

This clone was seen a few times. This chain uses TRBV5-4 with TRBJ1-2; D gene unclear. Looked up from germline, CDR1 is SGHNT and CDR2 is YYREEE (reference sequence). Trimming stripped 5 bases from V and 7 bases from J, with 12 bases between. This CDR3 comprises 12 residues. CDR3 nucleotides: TGTGCCAGCAGTCCCCTCGAGGGTGGCTACACCTTC. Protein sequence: CASSPLEGGYTF.

CDR3 region: CASSQARTSGEADTQYF. The CDR3 nucleotides are TGCGCCAGCAGCCAAGCCCGGACTAGCGGGGAGGCAGATACGCAGTATTTT. V gene TRBV4-1 combines with J gene TRBJ2-3; 12 bases match TRBD2. Germline V lookup: CDR1 MGHRA, CDR2 YSYEKL. Trimming took 1 base from V and 4 from J; bases not matched to a gene: 6. This CDR3 is built from 17 residues.

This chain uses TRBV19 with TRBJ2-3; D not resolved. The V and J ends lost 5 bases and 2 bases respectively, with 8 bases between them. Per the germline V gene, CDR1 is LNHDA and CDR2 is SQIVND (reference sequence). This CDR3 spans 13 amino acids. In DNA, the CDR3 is TGTGCCAGTAGTTTCATCAACACAGATACGCAGTATTTT. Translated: CASSFINTDTQYF. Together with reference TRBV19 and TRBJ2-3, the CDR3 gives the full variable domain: DGGITQSPKYLFRKEGQNVTLSCEQNLNHDAMYWYRQDPGQGLRLIYYSQIVNDFQKGDIAEGYSVSREKKESFPLTVTSAQKNPTAFYLCASSFINTDTQYFGPGTRLTVL.

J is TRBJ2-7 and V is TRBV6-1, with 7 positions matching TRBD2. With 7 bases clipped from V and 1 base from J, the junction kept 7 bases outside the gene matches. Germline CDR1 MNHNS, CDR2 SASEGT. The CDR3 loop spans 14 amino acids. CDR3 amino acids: CASIGGSPSYEQYF. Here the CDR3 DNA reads TGTGCCAGCATTGGCGGGAGTCCTTCCTACGAGCAGTACTTC.

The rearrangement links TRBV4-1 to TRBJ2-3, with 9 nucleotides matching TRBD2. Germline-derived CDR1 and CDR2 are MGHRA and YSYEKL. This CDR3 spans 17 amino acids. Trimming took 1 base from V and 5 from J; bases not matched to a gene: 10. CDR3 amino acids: CASSQVTRLAGIDTQYF. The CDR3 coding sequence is TGCGCCAGCAGCCAAGTAACAAGGCTAGCGGGAATAGATACGCAGTATTTT.

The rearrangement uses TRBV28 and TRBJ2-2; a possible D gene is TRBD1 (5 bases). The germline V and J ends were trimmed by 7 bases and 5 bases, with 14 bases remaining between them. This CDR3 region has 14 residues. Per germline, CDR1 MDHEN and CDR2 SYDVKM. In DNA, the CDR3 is TGTGCCAGCAATTGGGGCGAAGGGACCGGGGAGCTGTTTTTT. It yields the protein CASNWGEGTGELFF.

This CDR3 is CASSVGAGGPPYEQYF. The CDR3 bases are TGTGCCAGCAGCGTAGGTGCGGGAGGGCCCCCCTACGAGCAGTACTTC. J is TRBJ2-7 and V is TRBV9, with 9 positions matching TRBD2. The CDR3 has 16 residues. With V trimmed by 0 bases and J by 2 bases, 6 bases remained unmatched. CDR1 and CDR2 from the germline V gene are SGDLS and YYNGEE.

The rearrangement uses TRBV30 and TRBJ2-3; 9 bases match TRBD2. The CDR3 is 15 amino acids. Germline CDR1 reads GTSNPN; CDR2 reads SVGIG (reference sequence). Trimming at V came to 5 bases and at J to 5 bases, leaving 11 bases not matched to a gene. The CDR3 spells CAWCPTSGLGDTQYF. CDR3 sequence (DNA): TGTGCCTGGTGCCCGACTAGCGGCCTTGGAGATACGCAGTATTTT.

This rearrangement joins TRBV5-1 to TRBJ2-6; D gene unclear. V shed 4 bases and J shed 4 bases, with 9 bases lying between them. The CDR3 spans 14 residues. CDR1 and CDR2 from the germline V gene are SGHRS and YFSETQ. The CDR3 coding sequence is TGCGCCAGCAGCCTGTCCTCGGGGGCCAACGTCCTGACTTTC. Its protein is CASSLSSGANVLTF.

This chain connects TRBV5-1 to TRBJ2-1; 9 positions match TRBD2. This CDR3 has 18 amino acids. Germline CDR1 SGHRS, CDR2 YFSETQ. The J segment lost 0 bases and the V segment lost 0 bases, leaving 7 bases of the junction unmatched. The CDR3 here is CASSLEGYSGSSYNEQFF. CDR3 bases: TGCGCCAGCAGCTTGGAGGGCTATAGCGGGAGCTCCTACAATGAGCAGTTCTTC.

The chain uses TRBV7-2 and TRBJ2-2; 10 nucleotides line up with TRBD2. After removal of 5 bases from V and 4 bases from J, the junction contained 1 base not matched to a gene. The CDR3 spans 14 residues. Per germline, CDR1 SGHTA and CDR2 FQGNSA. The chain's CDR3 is CASSGTSVTGELFF. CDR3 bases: TGTGCCAGCAGCGGGACTAGCGTCACCGGGGAGCTGTTTTTT. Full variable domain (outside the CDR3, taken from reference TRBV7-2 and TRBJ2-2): GAGVSQSPSNKVTEKGKDVELRCDPISGHTALYWYRQSLGQGLEFLIYFQGNSAPDKSGLPSDRFSAERTGGSVSTLTIQRTQQEDSAVYLCASSGTSVTGELFFGEGSRLTVL.